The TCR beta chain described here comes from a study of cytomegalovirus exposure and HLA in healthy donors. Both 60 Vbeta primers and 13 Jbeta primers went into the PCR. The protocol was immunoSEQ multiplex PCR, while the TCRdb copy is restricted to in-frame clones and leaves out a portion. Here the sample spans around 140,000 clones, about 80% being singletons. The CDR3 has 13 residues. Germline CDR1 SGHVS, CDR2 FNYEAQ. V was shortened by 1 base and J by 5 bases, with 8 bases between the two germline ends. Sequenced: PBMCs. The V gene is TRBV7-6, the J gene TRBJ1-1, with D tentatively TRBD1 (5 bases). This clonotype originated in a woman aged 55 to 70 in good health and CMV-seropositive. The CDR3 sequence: CASSLGGVTEAFF. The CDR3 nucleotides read TGTGCCAGCAGCTTAGGGGGCGTGACTGAAGCTTTCTTT.